Listed here are 30 T cell receptor beta chains from one sample, sequenced in a study of blood T cell repertoires in COVID-19. The table came from immunoSEQ multiplex PCR; TCRdb's copy has only in-frame clones and leaves some out. This sample has some 320,000 clones, with roughly 89% found just once. The specimen sequenced was PBMCs or T cells enriched from blood (not recorded which). The receptors come from a man aged 55-75 years who had recovered from COVID-19.

This chain's CDR3 is CASSLAEPGLAGGDEQFF. The CDR3 nucleotides read TGCGCCAGCAGCTTGGCCGAGCCGGGACTAGCGGGAGGGGATGAGCAGTTCTTC. The V gene is TRBV5-1, the J gene TRBJ2-1; 16 nucleotides agree with TRBD2. J gave up 8 bases and V 0 bases, and 8 bases lay outside the gene matches. CDR1 is SGHRS and CDR2 is YFSETQ in the germline V gene. The CDR3 loop spans 18 amino acids.

This sequence joins TRBV19 and TRBJ1-6, with D unclear. This CDR3 has 14 residues. The ends were cut back, 1 base at V and 8 bases at J, with 9 bases in the middle. Germline CDR1 and CDR2: LNHDA and SQIVND (reference sequence). The CDR3 sequence is CASSIAGEYSPLHF. As DNA, the CDR3 is TGTGCCAGTAGTATAGCCGGGGAGTATTCACCCCTCCACTTT.

This rearrangement joins TRBV15 to TRBJ2-2; maybe TRBD1 (5 bases). V was shortened by 4 bases and J by 6 bases, with 9 bases between the two germline ends. The CDR3 length is 13 residues. Germline CDR1 reads LNHNV; CDR2 reads YYDKDF (reference sequence). CDR3 bases: TGTGCCACCAGCATTGGGGCCTCCGGGGAGCTGTTTTTT. Protein: CATSIGASGELFF.

The rearrangement uses TRBV5-1 and TRBJ2-3; perhaps TRBD2 as D (5 bases). V dropped 0 bases and J dropped 3 bases, with 11 bases sitting between them. Germline V CDR1 and CDR2: SGHRS, YFSETQ. The CDR3 runs to 15 residues. CDR3 residues: CASSLGGSPTDTQYF. Here the CDR3 DNA reads TGCGCCAGCAGCTTGGGTGGGAGCCCGACAGATACGCAGTATTTT.

The chain is built from TRBV18 and TRBJ1-6; 10 nucleotides agree with TRBD1. Per the germline V gene, CDR1 is KGHSH and CDR2 is LQKENI. The trim removed 4 bases at V and 0 bases at J, leaving 0 bases unmatched. This CDR3 has 16 amino acids. The DNA for the CDR3 is TGTGCCAGCTCACGGACAGGGGGCTCCTATAATTCACCCCTCCACTTT. This gives the protein CASSRTGGSYNSPLHF.

V and J are TRBV28 and TRBJ2-7; a weak D match, TRBD1 (6 bases). In germline, CDR1 is MDHEN, CDR2 SYDVKM. V was clipped by 2 bases and J by 2 bases, with 16 bases between them. This CDR3 is built from 16 residues. As DNA, the CDR3 is TGTGCCAGCAGTTTAAGTTTTCCGGGACAAACCTACGAGCAGTACTTC. Its translation is CASSLSFPGQTYEQYF.

The chain combines TRBV5-1 with TRBJ2-2; possible D gene TRBD2, 5 bases. The CDR3 spans 16 residues. Germline loops: CDR1 SGHRS, CDR2 YFSETQ. Trimming stripped 0 bases from V and 3 bases from J, with 12 bases between. The CDR3 DNA is TGCGCCAGCAGCTTGGTTCCGGGATTGGACACCGGGGAGCTGTTTTTT. It specifies CASSLVPGLDTGELFF. The complete variable domain, with remaining parts taken from reference TRBV5-1 and TRBJ2-2, reads KAGVTQTPRYLIKTRGQQVTLSCSPISGHRSVSWYQQTPGQGLQFLFEYFSETQRNKGNFPGRFSGRQFSNSRSEMNVSTLELGDSALYLCASSLVPGLDTGELFFGEGSRLTVL.

This sequence joins TRBV19 and TRBJ2-2, with D perhaps TRBD2 (6 bases). The CDR3 loop spans 14 amino acids. Germline V gene sequence: CDR1 LNHDA, CDR2 SQIVND (reference sequence). Trimming left V 6 bases short and J 5 bases short, with 13 bases between. CDR3 in amino acids: CASSRASDTGELFF. The CDR3 DNA reads TGTGCCAGTAGCCGTGCTAGCGATACCGGGGAGCTGTTTTTT.

J is TRBJ1-4 and V is TRBV6-5, with D unclear. Germline lookup yields CDR1 MNHEY and CDR2 SVGAGI. Trimming cost V 6 bases and J 8 bases, with 7 bases left between them. The CDR3 has 11 residues. In nucleotides, the CDR3 is TGTGCCAGCAGCCCCCTCGAAAAACTGTTTTTT. Its protein product is CASSPLEKLFF.

This rearrangement joins TRBV18 to TRBJ2-1; 11 nucleotides line up with TRBD2. With 3 bases clipped from V and 5 bases from J, the junction kept 3 bases outside the gene matches. CDR1 KGHSH and CDR2 LQKENI come from the germline V gene. The CDR3 contains 15 residues. The CDR3 sequence: CASSPGSGRDNEQFF. The CDR3 coding sequence is TGTGCCAGCTCACCGGGTAGCGGGAGGGACAATGAGCAGTTCTTC.

CDR3 coding DNA: TGTGCCAGCAGTCTGGCCGCTAACTATGGCTACACCTTC. Its translation: CASSLAANYGYTF. V is TRBV27 and J is TRBJ1-2; D uncertain. The CDR3 totals 13 residues. From germline, CDR1 is MNHEY and CDR2 SMNVEV (reference sequence). Deletions cut 5 bases from V and 0 bases from J, with 7 bases between.

This clone occurred once. The CDR3: CATLKRSGNTIYF. The CDR3 nucleotides are TGTGCCACCCTGAAGAGATCTGGAAACACCATATATTTT. The chain links TRBV6-5 to TRBJ1-3; D unresolved. The CDR3 length is 13 residues. Germline loops: CDR1 MNHEY, CDR2 SVGAGI. V was clipped by 10 bases and J by 1 base, with 11 bases between them.

The V gene is TRBV21-1, the J gene TRBJ2-7; TRBD1 reflects the table's D call only, with no check against the DNA. TRBV21-1 is recorded as a pseudogene. The CDR3 loop spans 15 amino acids. CDR3 bases: TGTGCCAGCAGCGGCCGGGACAGGCCCAGCTACGAGCAGTACTTC. It encodes CASSGRDRPSYEQYF.

This rearrangement joins TRBV19 to TRBJ2-7; 8 nucleotides match TRBD1. The CDR3 extends over 14 amino acids. Germline V gene sequence: CDR1 LNHDA, CDR2 SQIVND (reference sequence). The V gene end was trimmed by 3 bases and the J gene end by 5 bases; junction bases not matched to a gene: 6. CDR3 DNA sequence: TGTGCCAGTAGTATCTGGACAGGGATCCACGAGCAGTACTTC. Translating it yields CASSIWTGIHEQYF.

This clone was seen a handful of times. The CDR3 spells CASSWRLAGSYEQYF. The CDR3 DNA reads TGTGCCAGCAGCTGGCGACTAGCGGGAAGCTACGAGCAGTACTTC. This chain joins TRBV5-5 and TRBJ2-7; TRBD2 aligns across 11 bases. CDR3 length: 15 amino acids. The germline gives CDR1 SGHKS, CDR2 YYEKEE (reference sequence). V dropped 3 bases and J dropped 3; count of bases not matched to a gene: 5.

In its sample, this clone was seen once. J is TRBJ1-5 and V is TRBV19; 8 positions agree with TRBD1. Germline-derived CDR1 and CDR2 are LNHDA and SQIVND (reference sequence). This CDR3 is built from 18 residues. V trimming: 4 bases; J trimming: 7 bases; junction bases outside the gene matches: 18. The CDR3 DNA follows: TGTGCCAGTAGTAAATCTCAGGGGGCGATAGGGTTGGGCCAGCCCCAGCATTTT. This codes for CASSKSQGAIGLGQPQHF.

The chain employs TRBV19 and TRBJ1-5, with D possibly being TRBD1 (5 bases). The CDR3 is made up of 15 amino acids. V lost 6 bases and J 4 bases, leaving 16 bases between the germline ends. Germline CDR1 LNHDA, CDR2 SQIVND (reference sequence). CDR3 DNA: TGTGCCAGTAGCCCTAGCGCAGGGACTAATCAGCCCCAGCATTTT. Amino acid sequence: CASSPSAGTNQPQHF.

V usage is TRBV28 and J usage is TRBJ2-7; 10 bases agree with TRBD2. The CDR3 length is 16 residues. The J segment lost 3 bases and the V segment lost 5 bases, leaving 10 bases of the junction unmatched. CDR1 and CDR2 (germline): MDHEN, SYDVKM. This chain's CDR3 is CASSLGLADSNYEQYF. The CDR3, as DNA: TGTGCCAGCAGTCTCGGACTAGCGGACTCTAACTACGAGCAGTACTTC.

On this clone itself: Other DNA sequences in this specimen translate into the identical CDR3. This CDR3 reads CASSPLAGTQETQYF. Here the CDR3 DNA reads TGTGCCAGCTCACCACTAGCGGGGACCCAAGAGACCCAGTACTTC. The V gene is TRBV18, the J gene TRBJ2-5, with 8 bases identical to TRBD2. V shed 1 base, J shed 1 base, and the junction held 2 bases outside the gene matches. There are 15 residues in the CDR3. Germline CDR1 and CDR2: KGHSH and LQKENI.

V is TRBV27 and J is TRBJ2-5; D might be TRBD2 (6 bases). Trimming removed 2 bases from V and 1 base from J, with 20 bases in between. The length of the CDR3 is 18 residues. The germline CDR1 and CDR2 sequences are MNHEY and SMNVEV (reference sequence). This CDR3 reads CASSLGFIGGRAQETQYF. CDR3 DNA sequence: TGTGCCAGCAGTTTAGGGTTCATCGGGGGTCGCGCCCAAGAGACCCAGTACTTC.

The chain has TRBV6-2 or TRBV6-3 and TRBJ2-7, with 11 nucleotides matching TRBD2. The V segment lost 2 bases and the J segment 1 base; nucleotides outside the gene matches: 10. The CDR3 is 18 residues long. Germline CDR1 reads MNHEY; CDR2 reads SVGEGT. CDR3 amino acids: CASSYRTGTSGPSYEQYF. The DNA for the CDR3 is TGTGCCAGCAGTTACCGTACCGGGACTAGCGGACCTTCCTACGAGCAGTACTTC.

The V gene is TRBV4-1, the J gene TRBJ1-3; tentative D call: TRBD1 (6 bases). Germline V lookup: CDR1 MGHRA, CDR2 YSYEKL. CDR3 length: 15 amino acids. Trimming took 4 bases from V and 3 from J, leaving 13 bases between them. This chain's CDR3 is CASSRRDNDGNTIYF. Written as DNA, the CDR3 is TGCGCCAGCAGCCGCAGGGACAACGATGGAAACACCATATATTTT.

The chain combines TRBV5-4 with TRBJ2-1; unclear D gene. Trimming stripped 1 base from V and 10 bases from J, with 12 bases between. The CDR3 spans 13 residues. Germline CDR1 reads SGHNT; CDR2 reads YYREEE (reference sequence). The CDR3, as DNA: TGTGCCAGCAGCTTGATTCAGTTACGCGAGCAGTTCTTC. Protein: CASSLIQLREQFF. The full variable domain, rest sourced from reference TRBV5-4 and TRBJ2-1, is ETGVTQSPTHLIKTRGQQVTLRCSSQSGHNTVSWYQQALGQGPQFIFQYYREEENGRGNFPPRFSGLQFPNYSSELNVNALELDDSALYLCASSLIQLREQFFGPGTRLTVL.

V gene TRBV7-9 combines with J gene TRBJ1-6, with D maybe TRBD1 (6 bases). CDR1 SEHNR and CDR2 FQNEAQ come from the germline V gene (reference sequence). V was trimmed by 1 base and J by 9 bases, leaving 13 bases between them. There are 15 residues in the CDR3. The CDR3 here is CASSLDRGAGSPLHF. For the CDR3, the DNA is TGTGCCAGCAGCTTAGACCGGGGGGCAGGTTCACCCCTCCACTTT.

This chain joins TRBV6-5 and TRBJ2-2; 11 bases align to TRBD1. The CDR3 consists of 16 residues. V shed 1 base and J 3 bases; nucleotides not matched to a gene: 1. The germline V gene encodes CDR1 MNHEY and CDR2 SVGAGI. As DNA, the CDR3 is TGTGCCAGCAGTTACTTGGGACAGGGGGACACCGGGGAGCTGTTTTTT. This translates into CASSYLGQGDTGELFF.

This sequence joins TRBV11-3 and TRBJ2-1; TRBD1 matches 10 bases. V lost 5 bases, J lost 1 base, and 5 bases stayed unmatched. In germline, CDR1 is SGHNT, CDR2 YENEEA. The CDR3 contains 16 residues. In DNA form, the CDR3 reads TGTGCCAGCAGCCGCCGGGACAGGGGATCCTACAATGAGCAGTTCTTC. Translation: CASSRRDRGSYNEQFF.

In its sample, this clone was seen once. This rearrangement joins TRBV6-5 to TRBJ2-3, with D tentatively TRBD2 (6 bases). This CDR3 contains 15 residues. Trimming took 6 bases from V and 2 from J, leaving 15 bases between them. The germline gives CDR1 MNHEY, CDR2 SVGAGI. The CDR3 region is CASRPIADYTDTQYF. In nucleotides, the CDR3 is TGTGCCAGCAGACCGATAGCGGACTACACAGATACGCAGTATTTT.

V and J are TRBV2 and TRBJ1-1; tentatively, D is TRBD1 (6 bases). V was pared by 6 bases and J by 8 bases, with 16 bases between. The CDR3 is 13 residues long. CDR1 is SNHLY and CDR2 is FYNNEI in the germline V gene. DNA for the CDR3: TGTGCCAGCAGGAGGACAGCCGTCACAGAAGCTTTCTTT. This codes for CASRRTAVTEAFF.

The rearrangement joins TRBV27 to TRBJ1-1; possible D gene TRBD1, 6 bases. This CDR3 is built from 15 residues. The V end lost 5 bases, the J end lost 7 bases, and 20 bases lay between the germline ends. In germline, CDR1 is MNHEY, CDR2 SMNVEV (reference sequence). The CDR3, as DNA: TGTGCCAGCAGTCCAGGGGAGGGGGTTGGCGGTGAAGCTTTCTTT. This sequence encodes CASSPGEGVGGEAFF.

In this sample, this clone turned up once. The chain is built from TRBV5-4 and TRBJ2-5, with 11 bases lining up with TRBD2. Unmatched junction bases numbered 10, after V lost 4 bases and J lost 5 bases. The length of the CDR3 is 16 residues. Germline-derived CDR1 and CDR2 are SGHNT and YYREEE (reference sequence). CDR3 DNA: TGTGCCAGCAGCCGAACTAGCGGGAGTTTCTTGGAGACCCAGTACTTC. It is translated as CASSRTSGSFLETQYF.